This is a list of T cell receptor beta chains from one sample in a study of T cell responses to AZD1222 COVID-19 vaccine. TCRdb's copy holds only in-frame clones and misses some; the assay was immunoSEQ multiplex PCR. The data contain around 100,000 clones, roughly 89% of them singletons. The source material was peripheral blood, sampled on day 0 of AZD1222 vaccination. All receptors derive from an adult in good health. Each CDR3 is given with its conserved first and last residue. D genes are given only for firm matches. Clone size is not always given. Where it is, it says once, few, many or a class for expanded clones.

cdr3_aa	cdr3_nt	clone_size	d_call	j_call	v_call
CASSQTISTDTQYF	TGCGCCAGCAGCCAAACAATAAGCACAGATACGCAGTATTTT	NA	NA	TRBJ2-3	TRBV4-1
CSVALWGIQVEQFF	TGCAGCGTTGCTCTATGGGGAATACAAGTTGAGCAGTTCTTC	NA	NA	TRBJ2-1	TRBV29-1
CAISETSGTSYEQYF	TGTGCCATCAGTGAGACTAGCGGGACCTCCTACGAGCAGTACTTC	once	TRBD2	TRBJ2-7	TRBV10-3
CASSLLAGARELFF	TGTGCCAGCAGCCTGCTAGCGGGGGCCCGGGAGCTGTTTTTT	NA	TRBD2	TRBJ2-2	TRBV9
CASSLDYQETQYF	TGTGCCAGCAGCTTGGATTACCAAGAGACCCAGTACTTC	NA	NA	TRBJ2-5	TRBV5-5
CASSPRSSGSYNEQFF	TGTGCCAGCAGCCCCCGGTCTAGCGGCTCTTACAATGAGCAGTTCTTC	NA	TRBD2	TRBJ2-1	TRBV7-2
CASSPREGQNSPLHF	TGTGCCAGCAGCCCCAGGGAGGGTCAAAATTCACCCCTCCACTTT	once	NA	TRBJ1-6	TRBV7-6
CASRAGEAGEQFF	TGTGCCAGCAGGGCGGGAGAGGCTGGTGAGCAGTTCTTC	NA	TRBD2	TRBJ2-1	TRBV6-5
CAWTTGRAGNTIYF	TGTGCCTGGACGACGGGACGAGCTGGAAACACCATATATTTT	NA	NA	TRBJ1-3	TRBV30
CASSVAQLGRDEQFF	TGTGCCAGCAGCGTGGCCCAACTAGGTAGGGATGAGCAGTTCTTC	NA	NA	TRBJ2-1	TRBV9
CASSRIYQETQYF	TGTGCCAGCAGCCGTATTTACCAAGAGACCCAGTACTTC	few	NA	TRBJ2-5	TRBV7-9
CASSATGSKNYGYTF	TGTGCCAGTAGTGCGACAGGGTCGAAAAACTATGGCTACACCTTC	NA	TRBD1	TRBJ1-2	TRBV19
CASSLAGGSSYNEQFF	TGCGCCAGCAGCTTGGCCGGTGGTAGCTCCTACAATGAGCAGTTCTTC	NA	NA	TRBJ2-1	TRBV5-1
CASTQRAESYGYTF	TGTGCCAGTACCCAACGGGCAGAGAGCTATGGCTACACCTTC	NA	NA	TRBJ1-2	TRBV19
CASSWAGRNYEQYF	TGTGCCAGCAGTTGGGCCGGGAGGAACTACGAGCAGTACTTC	NA	TRBD2	TRBJ2-7	TRBV28
CASRKGGYEQYF	TGTGCCAGCAGAAAAGGGGGGTACGAGCAGTACTTC	NA	NA	TRBJ2-7	TRBV6-5
CASKTGQGLTEAFF	TGTGCCAGCAAGACGGGACAGGGGCTCACTGAAGCTTTCTTT	once	TRBD1	TRBJ1-1	TRBV2
CASSLGTTQETQYF	TGTGCCAGCAGCTTGGGGACTACTCAAGAGACCCAGTACTTC	NA	NA	TRBJ2-5	TRBV5-6
CASTPGGGVGEQYF	TGTGCCAGCACCCCCGGCGGGGGGGTGGGCGAGCAGTACTTC	once	TRBD2	TRBJ2-7	TRBV6-5
CASSTTVSYEQYF	TGTGCCAGCTCAACGACAGTGAGCTACGAGCAGTACTTC	NA	NA	TRBJ2-7	TRBV18
CASSPPTGQQNSGANVLTF	TGTGCCAGCTCACCACCGACCGGACAGCAAAACTCTGGGGCCAACGTCCTGACTTTC	NA	NA	TRBJ2-6	TRBV18
CASSLPGKVTQYF	TGTGCCAGCAGTTTACCAGGGAAGGTGACCCAGTACTTC	NA	NA	TRBJ2-5	TRBV6-2/TRBV6-3
CASSYGRTTEAFF	TGTGCCAGCAGCTACGGGCGGACCACTGAAGCTTTCTTT	NA	NA	TRBJ1-1	TRBV7-7
CASSFGTYTGELFF	TGTGCCAGCAGTTTCGGCACCTACACCGGGGAGCTGTTTTTT	NA	NA	TRBJ2-2	TRBV27
CAWREGTGDNSPLHF	TGTGCCTGGAGGGAAGGGACAGGGGATAATTCACCCCTCCACTTT	NA	TRBD1	TRBJ1-6	TRBV30
CASSKGLAGGPVAYEQYF	TGTGCCAGCAGCAAGGGACTAGCGGGAGGGCCGGTCGCCTACGAGCAGTACTTC	NA	TRBD2	TRBJ2-7	TRBV7-2
CASSLRLAGASNEQFF	TGTGCCAGCAGCCTTCGACTAGCGGGAGCTTCTAATGAGCAGTTCTTC	NA	TRBD2	TRBJ2-1	TRBV3-1/TRBV3-2
CASSRDRNQPQHF	TGTGCCAGCAGCCGCGACAGGAATCAGCCCCAGCATTTT	NA	NA	TRBJ1-5	TRBV28
CASSWAGGQINQPQHF	TGTGCCAGCAGCTGGGCGGGGGGCCAGATTAATCAGCCCCAGCATTTT	NA	NA	TRBJ1-5	TRBV5-5
CASSLGAGLYNEQFF	TGTGCCAGCAGCTTAGGAGCGGGCCTTTACAATGAGCAGTTCTTC	NA	NA	TRBJ2-1	TRBV11-3
CASSDSWGGGYTF	TGTGCCAGCAGTGACTCATGGGGAGGAGGCTACACCTTC	NA	NA	TRBJ1-2	TRBV6-4
CASSFRGSYEQYF	TGTGCCAGCAGCTTCAGGGGTTCCTACGAGCAGTACTTC	NA	NA	TRBJ2-7	TRBV5-4
CASSIPKGPYPSYEQYF	TGTGCCAGCAGCATCCCAAAGGGACCGTACCCCTCCTACGAGCAGTACTTC	NA	NA	TRBJ2-7	TRBV9
CASSPAGGRATNEQYF	TGCGCCAGCAGCCCGGCGGGCGGGAGGGCTACTAACGAGCAGTACTTC	NA	TRBD2	TRBJ2-7	TRBV5-1